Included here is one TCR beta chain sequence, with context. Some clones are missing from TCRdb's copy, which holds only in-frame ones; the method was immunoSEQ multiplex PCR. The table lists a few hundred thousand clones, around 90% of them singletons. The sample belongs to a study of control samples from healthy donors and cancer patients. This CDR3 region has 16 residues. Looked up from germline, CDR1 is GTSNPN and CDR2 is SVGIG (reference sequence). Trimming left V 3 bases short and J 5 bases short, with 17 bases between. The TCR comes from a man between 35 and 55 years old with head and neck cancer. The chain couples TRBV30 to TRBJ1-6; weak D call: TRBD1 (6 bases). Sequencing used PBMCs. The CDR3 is CAWRTGPGSNNSPLHF. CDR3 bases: TGTGCCTGGAGGACAGGTCCTGGGTCCAATAATTCACCCCTCCACTTT.